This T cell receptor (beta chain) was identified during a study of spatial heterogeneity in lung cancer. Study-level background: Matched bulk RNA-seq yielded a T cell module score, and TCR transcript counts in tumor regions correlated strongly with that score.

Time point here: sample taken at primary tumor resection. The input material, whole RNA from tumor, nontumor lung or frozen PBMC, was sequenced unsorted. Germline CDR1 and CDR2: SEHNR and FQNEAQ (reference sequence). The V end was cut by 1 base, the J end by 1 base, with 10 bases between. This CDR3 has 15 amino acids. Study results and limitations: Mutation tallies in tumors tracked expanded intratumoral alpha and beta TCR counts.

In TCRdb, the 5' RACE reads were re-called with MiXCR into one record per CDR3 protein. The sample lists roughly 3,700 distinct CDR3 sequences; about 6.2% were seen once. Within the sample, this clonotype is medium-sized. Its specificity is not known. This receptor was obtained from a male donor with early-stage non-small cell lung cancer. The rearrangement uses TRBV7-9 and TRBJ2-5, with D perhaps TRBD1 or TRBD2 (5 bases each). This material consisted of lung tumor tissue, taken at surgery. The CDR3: CASSLGRGTQETQYF. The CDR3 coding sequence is TGTGCCAGCAGCTTAGGTCGGGGCACCCAAGAGACCCAGTACTTC. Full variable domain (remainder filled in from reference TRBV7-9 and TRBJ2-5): DTGVSQNPRHKITKRGQNVTFRCDPISEHNRLYWYRQTLGQGPEFLTYFQNEAQLEKSRLLSDRFSAERPKGSFSTLEIQRTEQGDSAMYLCASSLGRGTQETQYFGPGTRLLVL.